The entry below describes one TCR beta chain. The V gene lost 2 bases and the J gene lost 4 bases, with 6 bases spanning the gap. The CDR3 runs 13 residues. The V gene's germline CDR1 is LNHDA and CDR2 SQIVND (reference sequence). Original handling: Estimates of nucleated cell counts were drawn from the amplification of reference gene primers. Only in-frame clones appear in the TCRdb table, and some are missing; sequencing was by immunoSEQ multiplex PCR. That table supplies the V and J calls and clone size; D and trimming were determined from the DNA. The sample lists about 52,000 clones, over 75% occurring once. These data are taken from a study of blood T cell repertoires in COVID-19. Background on the study: COVID-19 samples, acute and convalescent, were from the United States, Italy and Spain. PBMCs, B-cell-depleted T cells, or T cells were the source of the cDNA or gDNA that made up the material.

One Seattle source followed patients from active infection through their disease course. Sequenced input: peripheral blood. V usage is TRBV19 and J usage is TRBJ1-5; D gene uncertain. This sequence was found in a woman older than 75 with COVID-19, enrolled during active disease. DNA of the CDR3: TGTGCCAGTAGTATACAGCGAAATCAGCCCCAGCATTTT. Translating gives CASSIQRNQPQHF.